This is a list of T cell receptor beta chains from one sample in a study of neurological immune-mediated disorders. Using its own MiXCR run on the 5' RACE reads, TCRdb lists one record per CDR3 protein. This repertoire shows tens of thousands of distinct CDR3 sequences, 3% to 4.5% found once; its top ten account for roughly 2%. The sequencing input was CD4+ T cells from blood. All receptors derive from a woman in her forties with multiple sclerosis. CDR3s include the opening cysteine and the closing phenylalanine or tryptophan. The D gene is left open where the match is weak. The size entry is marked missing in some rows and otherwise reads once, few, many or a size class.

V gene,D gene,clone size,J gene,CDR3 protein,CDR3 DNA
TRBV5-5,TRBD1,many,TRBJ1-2,CASSSWDRPNYGYTF,TGTGCCAGCAGCTCCTGGGACAGACCTAACTATGGCTACACCTTC
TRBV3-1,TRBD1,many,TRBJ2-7,CASTFRDRDYEQYF,TGTGCCAGCACCTTCCGGGACAGAGACTACGAGCAGTACTTC
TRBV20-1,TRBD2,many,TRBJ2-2,CSARDGGSGAPGGELFF,TGCAGTGCTAGAGATGGTGGTAGCGGGGCCCCGGGGGGGGAGCTGTTTTTT
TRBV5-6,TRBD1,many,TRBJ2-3,CASSRTGADTQYF,TGTGCCAGCAGCCGTACAGGGGCAGATACGCAGTATTTT
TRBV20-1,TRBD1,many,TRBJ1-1,CSATYRDRGRAEAFF,TGCAGTGCAACCTACAGGGACAGGGGGCGTGCTGAAGCTTTCTTT
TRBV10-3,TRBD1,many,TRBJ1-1,CAISLQGARTFF,TGTGCCATCAGCCTACAGGGGGCGAGGACTTTCTTT
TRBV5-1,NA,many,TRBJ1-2,CASSLAGEPGPYGYTF,TGCGCCAGCAGCTTGGCCGGCGAGCCAGGGCCCTATGGCTACACCTTC
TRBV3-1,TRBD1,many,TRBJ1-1,CASSQDRGLRNTEAFF,TGTGCCAGCAGCCAAGACAGGGGGCTAAGGAACACTGAAGCTTTCTTT
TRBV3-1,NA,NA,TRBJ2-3,CASNQDGVLRVASADTQYF,TGTGCCAGCAACCAAGATGGCGTACTAAGGGTGGCGAGCGCAGATACGCAGTATTTT
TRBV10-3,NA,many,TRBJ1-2,CAISEDLNYGYTF,TGTGCCATCAGTGAAGATCTTAACTATGGCTACACCTTC
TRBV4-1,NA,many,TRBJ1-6,CASSQEPPAGVGSPLHF,TGCGCCAGCAGCCAAGAACCCCCCGCAGGGGTAGGTTCACCCCTCCACTTT
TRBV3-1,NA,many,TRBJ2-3,CASRSTGITDTQYF,TGTGCCAGCAGGAGTACAGGGATCACAGATACGCAGTATTTT
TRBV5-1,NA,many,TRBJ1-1,CASSLGGRQNEAFF,TGCGCCAGCAGCCTGGGAGGACGACAAAATGAAGCTTTCTTT
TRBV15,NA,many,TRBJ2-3,CATSRDRGTFTDTQYF,TGTGCCACCAGCAGAGATCGTGGGACTTTCACAGATACGCAGTATTTT
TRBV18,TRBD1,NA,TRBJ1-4,CASSLGQGSGEKLFF,TGTGCCAGCTCACTAGGACAGGGAAGTGGCGAAAAACTGTTTTTT
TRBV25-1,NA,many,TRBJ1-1,CASSPPQTGEAFF,TGTGCCAGCAGTCCTCCCCAGACGGGTGAAGCTTTCTTT
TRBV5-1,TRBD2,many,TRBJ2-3,CASSLDTGGDTQYF,TGCGCCAGCAGCTTGGATACGGGGGGAGATACGCAGTATTTT
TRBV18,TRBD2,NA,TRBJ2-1,CASSPTRRLAGGSNEQFF,TGTGCCAGCTCACCTACCCGGAGACTAGCGGGGGGCTCCAATGAGCAGTTCTTC
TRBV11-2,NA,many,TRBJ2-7,CASSAQGYEQYF,TGTGCCAGCAGCGCCCAGGGGTACGAGCAGTACTTC
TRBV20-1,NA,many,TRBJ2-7,CSALRPVSYEQYF,TGCAGTGCTCTTAGACCCGTCTCCTACGAGCAGTACTTC
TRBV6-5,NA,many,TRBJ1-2,CASSYSRDRANYGYTF,TGTGCCAGCAGTTACTCTCGGGACCGCGCTAACTATGGCTACACCTTC
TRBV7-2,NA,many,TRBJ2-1,CASSLGSGLYNEQFF,TGTGCCAGCAGCTTAGGTAGCGGACTCTACAATGAGCAGTTCTTC
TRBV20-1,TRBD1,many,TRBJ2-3,CSARGTGVDTQYF,TGCAGTGCTAGGGGGACAGGGGTAGATACGCAGTATTTT
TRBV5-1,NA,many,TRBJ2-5,CASSPVPTETQYF,TGCGCCAGCAGCCCCGTCCCTACAGAGACCCAGTACTTC
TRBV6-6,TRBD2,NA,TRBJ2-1,CASSYSGLAGYNEQFF,TGTGCCAGCAGTTACTCGGGACTAGCGGGCTATAATGAGCAGTTCTTC
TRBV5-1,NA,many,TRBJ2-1,CASSFEEYNEQFF,TGCGCCAGCAGCTTTGAAGAGTACAATGAGCAGTTCTTC
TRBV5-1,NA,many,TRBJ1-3,CASRMRKGESGNTIYF,TGCGCCAGCAGGATGAGGAAGGGGGAGTCTGGAAACACCATATATTTT
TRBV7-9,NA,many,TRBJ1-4,CASSGTAGDEKLFF,TGTGCCAGCTCAGGGACGGCAGGGGATGAAAAACTGTTTTTT
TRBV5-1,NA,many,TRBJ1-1,CASSLFYTMNTEAFF,TGCGCCAGCAGCTTGTTTTATACAATGAACACTGAAGCTTTCTTT
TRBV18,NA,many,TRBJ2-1,CASSPTTGGPEYNEQFF,TGTGCCAGCTCACCAACAACCGGGGGGCCCGAATACAATGAGCAGTTCTTC
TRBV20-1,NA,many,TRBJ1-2,CSASTGADGYTF,TGCAGTGCTAGTACGGGGGCGGATGGCTACACCTTC
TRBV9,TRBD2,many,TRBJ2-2,CASSITGTIPGELFF,TGTGCCAGCAGCATAACCGGGACTATCCCCGGGGAGCTGTTTTTT
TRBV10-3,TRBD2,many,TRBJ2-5,CAIRAWTSETQYF,TGTGCCATCAGGGCTTGGACTAGCGAGACCCAGTACTTC
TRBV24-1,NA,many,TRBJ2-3,CATSAPDRNTDTQYF,TGTGCCACCAGTGCCCCCGACAGGAACACAGATACGCAGTATTTT